This record looks at one T cell receptor (beta chain) sequence and its context. Its antigen is not identified. This entry belongs to a study of T cells expressing NK-cell markers. The cDNA for TCR beta came from 5'RACE template switching with UMIs. TCRdb reprocessed the 5' RACE reads, with one entry per CDR3 protein and no DNA. The table gives over 150,000 distinct CDR3 sequences; the top ten clones make up around 35% of it. Regarding the study as a whole: Also leading the CD3+CD56-NKG2C+ fraction in a handful of donors were these clonotypes.

This CDR3 region has 16 residues. The origin of this receptor is a woman between 45 and 65 years old in good health. This chain links TRBV12-3 or TRBV12-4 with TRBJ1-2; TCRdb's assignment of TRBD1 cannot be checked, as there is no DNA. The sequenced material came from blood T cells: a sorted CD56 or NKG2C T cell subset, CD4+ or CD8+ T cells, or bulk PBMC T cells (not recorded which). The CDR3 loop reads CASSSRTGEDFYGYTF.